This entry concerns a single T cell receptor (beta chain). Its target antigen remains unknown. Qualities for individual bases were not recorded, and no much larger clone is one base off. This record belongs to a study of shared clonotypes between healthy human individuals (dated by TCRdb to the early 2020s). Context from the whole study: Three men and two women, aged 18 to 49 years, made up the cohort. Per donor, three plates each were used for CD4 naive and CD4 memory, two for CD8 naive, and one for CD8 memory. To estimate repertoire size and how much clonotype sharing occurs between individuals, the study deeply sequenced the blood TCR repertoires of five or six healthy adults. Libraries were prepared and TCR repertoires were sequenced by different laboratories using diverse techniques, in order to increase sequencing depth and limit assay-specific biases. Each donor's leukapheresis produced roughly between roughly 0.85 and 10 billion PBMCs.

TCR CDR3 regions were amplified from genomic DNA by multiplex PCR using the deep immunoSEQ assay. For each cell subset, the extracted genomic DNA was distributed evenly across all wells of several immunoSEQ 96-well plates, and each plate served as one replicate. For sorted subsets, each replicate PCR was loaded with about 0.2 ug genomic DNA, equivalent to 30,000 to 35,000 T cell genomes. The purified libraries were quantified using a Qubit 3.0 fluorometer, sized with a Bioanalyzer 2100, and then quantified again using the KAPA Library Quantification kit. Each immunoSEQ 96-well plate was sequenced on its own single-read 150-cycle Illumina NextSeq 550 flow cell. Per the authors' processing: The immunoSEQ output contained only junctional sequences without quality scores, so filtering could not match that applied to full-length reads. To assign V/J genes and CDR3, sequences were annotated using PyIR, a Python wrapper for IgBLAST v1.9, with IMGT germline references. Any read was removed if the V/J assignment was weak (E-value above 1e-6), the CDR3 was missing, or the read contained stop codons, out-of-frame junctions, or ambiguous translated residues. V3J clonotypes were defined as sequences sharing the same inferred V gene, J gene, and CDR3 amino acid sequence. Percentage overlap between repertoires was calculated by dividing the number of shared unique clonotypes by the size of the smaller repertoire. Repertoire richness was assessed with RTK rarefaction, the Chao1 estimator, and Recon v2.1 estimates of unobserved clonotypes. For all TCRbeta clonotypes obtained by the gDNA method from a handful of donors, generation probabilities were computed with OLGA. TCRdb re-hosts the immuneACCESS table, in-frame sequences only. Its copies lack some clones; in the studies checked, an unresolved V gene accounts for under half of them, and the cause for the rest is not known. For V, J and clone size, that table is used; D and trimming come from the DNA. The sample table holds roughly 2 million clones, of which about 95% were seen once. Jointly, the top ten make up 0.85% to 1.2% of the sample.

V lost 2 bases and J lost 4 bases, and the count of bases not matched to a germline gene is 4. CDR1 SEHNR and CDR2 FQNEAQ were looked up in the germline V gene (reference sequence). The CDR3 goes from the cysteine to the phenylalanine over 15 residues. Only CDR3 DNA is held: 45 bases, read in frame from base 1. Results and caveats for the whole study, not just this receptor: Naive subsets generally had larger estimated clonotype richness than memory subsets did. About 4.5% of naive CD4, 3% to 3.5% of naive CD8, around 2.3% of memory CD4, and 0.35% to 0.5% of memory CD8 clonotypes were shared across several donors. Based on pairwise subsampling, the degree of clonotype sharing among donors was expected to be affected by sequencing depth. Sampling was restricted to blood, and TCR repertoires in tissue are likely to differ from TCR repertoires in blood. The small number of donors limited the genetic and exposure-history diversity represented. Rarefaction of sorted-subset datasets indicated incomplete sequencing despite the large sequencing depth. Clonotypes shared by all four sorted-subset donors showed higher generation probabilities than non-shared clonotypes.

CD8 naive samples consisted of CD45RO-negative cells that were positively selected for CCR7, yielding a CD45RA+CCR7+ population without TemRA cells. Healthy HIV-negative adults with no recently reported acute infections or vaccinations were included as donors. All donors were Caucasian adults living in Nashville, Tennessee, USA. Blood was obtained by leukapheresis, after which PBMCs were separated by Ficoll-Histopaque density gradient centrifugation and cryopreserved in liquid nitrogen vapor phase. Purity and quantity of every magnetically sorted T cell population were checked by analytical flow cytometry. From each sorted fraction, genomic DNA was isolated and quantified by UV absorbance on a Nanodrop 2000c.

The sequence is built from TRBV7-9 and TRBJ2-3, and TRBD2 matches 9 of the central bases. Sequencing input: naive CD8+ T cells sorted from blood. Per the publication, the cell subset or site label means: CD45RA+CCR7+. The receptor's source is a man between 18 and 35 years old in good health. The nucleotides are TGTGCCAGCAGCTTATTAGCGGGAGTGGCAGATACGCAGTATTTT. It specifies CASSLLAGVADTQYF. Beyond the CDR3, the reference TRBV7-9 and TRBJ2-3 genes provide the residues; the full variable domain reads: DTGVSQNPRHKITKRGQNVTFRCDPISEHNRLYWYRQTLGQGPEFLTYFQNEAQLEKSRLLSDRFSAERPKGSFSTLEIQRTEQGDSAMYLCASSLLAGVADTQYFGPGTRLTVL.